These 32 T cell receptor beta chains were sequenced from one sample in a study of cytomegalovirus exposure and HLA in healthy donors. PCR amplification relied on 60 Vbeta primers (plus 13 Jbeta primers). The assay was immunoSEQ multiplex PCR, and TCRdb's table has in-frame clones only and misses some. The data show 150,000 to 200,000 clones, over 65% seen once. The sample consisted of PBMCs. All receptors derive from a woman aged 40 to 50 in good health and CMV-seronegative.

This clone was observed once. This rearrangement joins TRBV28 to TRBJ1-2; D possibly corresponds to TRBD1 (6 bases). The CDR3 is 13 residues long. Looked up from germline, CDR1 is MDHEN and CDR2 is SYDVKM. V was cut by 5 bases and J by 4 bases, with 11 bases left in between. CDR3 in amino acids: CASSTGQLYGYTF. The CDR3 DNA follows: TGTGCCAGCAGTACAGGGCAACTCTATGGCTACACCTTC.

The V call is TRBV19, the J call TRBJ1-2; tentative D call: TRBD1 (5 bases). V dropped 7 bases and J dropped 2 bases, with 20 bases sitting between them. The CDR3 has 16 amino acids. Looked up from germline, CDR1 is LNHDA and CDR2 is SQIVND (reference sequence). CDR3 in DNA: TGTGCCAGTACGAAGGGGCTAACGAGCTGGAACTATGGCTACACCTTC. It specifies CASTKGLTSWNYGYTF. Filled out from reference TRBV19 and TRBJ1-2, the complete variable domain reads DGGITQSPKYLFRKEGQNVTLSCEQNLNHDAMYWYRQDPGQGLRLIYYSQIVNDFQKGDIAEGYSVSREKKESFPLTVTSAQKNPTAFYLCASTKGLTSWNYGYTFGSGTRLTVV.

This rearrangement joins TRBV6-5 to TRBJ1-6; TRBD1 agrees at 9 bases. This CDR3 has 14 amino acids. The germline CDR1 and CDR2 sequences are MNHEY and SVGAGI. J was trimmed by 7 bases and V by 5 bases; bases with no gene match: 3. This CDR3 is CASSRQGVNSPLHF. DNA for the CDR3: TGTGCCAGCAGTAGACAGGGGGTAAATTCACCCCTCCACTTT.

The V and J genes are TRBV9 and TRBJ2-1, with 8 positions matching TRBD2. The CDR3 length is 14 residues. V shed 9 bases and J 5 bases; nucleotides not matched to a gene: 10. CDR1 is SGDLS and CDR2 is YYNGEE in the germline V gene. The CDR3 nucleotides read TGTGCCACCCAGCGGGGGCCGACTGACAATGAGCAGTTCTTC. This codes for CATQRGPTDNEQFF.

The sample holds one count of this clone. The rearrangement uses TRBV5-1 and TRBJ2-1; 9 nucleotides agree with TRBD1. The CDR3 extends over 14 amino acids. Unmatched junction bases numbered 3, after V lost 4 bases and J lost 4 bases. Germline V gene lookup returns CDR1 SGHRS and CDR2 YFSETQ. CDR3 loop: CASSPGQGYNEQFF. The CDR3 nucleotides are TGCGCCAGCAGCCCCGGACAGGGGTACAATGAGCAGTTCTTC.

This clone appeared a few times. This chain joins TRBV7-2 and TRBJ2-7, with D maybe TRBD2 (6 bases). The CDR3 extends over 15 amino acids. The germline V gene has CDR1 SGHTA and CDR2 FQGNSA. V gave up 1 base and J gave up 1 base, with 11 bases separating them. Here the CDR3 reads CASSLVPGGSYEQYF. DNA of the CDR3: TGTGCCAGCAGCTTAGTTCCCGGGGGATCCTACGAGCAGTACTTC.

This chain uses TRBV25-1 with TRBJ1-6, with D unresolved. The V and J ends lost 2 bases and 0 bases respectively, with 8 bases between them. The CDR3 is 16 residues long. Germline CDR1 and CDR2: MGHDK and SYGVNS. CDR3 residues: CASSELTLSYNSPLHF. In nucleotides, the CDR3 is TGTGCCAGCAGTGAACTAACCCTCTCCTATAATTCACCCCTCCACTTT.

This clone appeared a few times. The CDR3, as DNA: TGTGCCAGCAGTATCCTCATCTTACAGGGGGCGCCTGGCTACACCTTC. Its protein is CASSILILQGAPGYTF. V is TRBV28 and J is TRBJ1-2; 9 bases agree with TRBD1. The CDR3 totals 16 residues. Germline loops: CDR1 MDHEN, CDR2 SYDVKM. The trim removed 5 bases at V and 7 bases at J, leaving 14 bases unmatched.

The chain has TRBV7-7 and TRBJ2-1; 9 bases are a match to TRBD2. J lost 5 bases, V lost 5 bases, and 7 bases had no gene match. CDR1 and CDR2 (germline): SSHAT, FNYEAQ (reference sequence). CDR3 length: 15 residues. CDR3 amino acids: CASSPGLAANNEQFF. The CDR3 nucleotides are TGTGCCAGCAGCCCGGGACTAGCAGCTAACAATGAGCAGTTCTTC.

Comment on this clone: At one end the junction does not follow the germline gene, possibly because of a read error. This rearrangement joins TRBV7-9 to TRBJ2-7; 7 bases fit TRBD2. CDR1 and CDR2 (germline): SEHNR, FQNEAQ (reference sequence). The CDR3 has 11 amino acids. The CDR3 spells CSSSSGGEQYF. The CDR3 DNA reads TGTTCCAGCAGCTCCGGGGGGGAGCAGTACTTC. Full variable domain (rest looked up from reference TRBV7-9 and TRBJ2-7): DTGVSQNPRHKITKRGQNVTFRCDPISEHNRLYWYRQTLGQGPEFLTYFQNEAQLEKSRLLSDRFSAERPKGSFSTLEIQRTEQGDSAMYLCSSSSGGEQYFGPGTRLTVT.

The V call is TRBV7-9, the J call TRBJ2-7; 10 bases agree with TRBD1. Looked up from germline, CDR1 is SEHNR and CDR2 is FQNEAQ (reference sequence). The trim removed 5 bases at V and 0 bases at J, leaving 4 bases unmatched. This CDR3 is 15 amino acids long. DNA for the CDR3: TGTGCCAGCAGCGCCTGGGACAGGGGCTCCTACGAGCAGTACTTC. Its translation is CASSAWDRGSYEQYF.

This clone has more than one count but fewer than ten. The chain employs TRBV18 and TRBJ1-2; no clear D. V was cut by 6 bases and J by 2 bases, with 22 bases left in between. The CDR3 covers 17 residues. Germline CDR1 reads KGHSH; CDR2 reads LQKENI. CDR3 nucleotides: TGTGCCAGCTCGCTGCAACTGGGTGACTCGGAAAACTATGGCTACACCTTC. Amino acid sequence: CASSLQLGDSENYGYTF.

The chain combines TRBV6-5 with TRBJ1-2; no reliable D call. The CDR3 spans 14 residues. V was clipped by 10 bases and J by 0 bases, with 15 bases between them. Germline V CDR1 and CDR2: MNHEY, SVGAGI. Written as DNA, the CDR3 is TGTGCCATCCTTGCGGCATCTCCTAACTATGGCTACACCTTC. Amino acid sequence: CAILAASPNYGYTF.

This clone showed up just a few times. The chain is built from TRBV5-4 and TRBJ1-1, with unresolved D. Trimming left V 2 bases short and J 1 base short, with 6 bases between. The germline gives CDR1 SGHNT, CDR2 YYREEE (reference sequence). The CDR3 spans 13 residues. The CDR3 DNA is TGTGCCAGCAGCTTCAGTGAGAACACTGAAGCTTTCTTT. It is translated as CASSFSENTEAFF.

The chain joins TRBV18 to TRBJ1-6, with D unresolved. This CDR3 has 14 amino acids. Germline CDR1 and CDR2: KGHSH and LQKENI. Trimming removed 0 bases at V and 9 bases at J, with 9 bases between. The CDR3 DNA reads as TGTGCCAGCTCACCACCACACCCCTTTTCACCCCTCCACTTT. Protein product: CASSPPHPFSPLHF.

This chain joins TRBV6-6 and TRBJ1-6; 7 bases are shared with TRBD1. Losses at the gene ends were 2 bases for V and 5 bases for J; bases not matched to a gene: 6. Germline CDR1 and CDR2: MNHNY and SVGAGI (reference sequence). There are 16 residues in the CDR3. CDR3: CASSYRFQGDNSPLHF. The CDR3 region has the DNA TGTGCCAGCAGTTACAGATTCCAGGGGGATAATTCACCCCTCCACTTT.

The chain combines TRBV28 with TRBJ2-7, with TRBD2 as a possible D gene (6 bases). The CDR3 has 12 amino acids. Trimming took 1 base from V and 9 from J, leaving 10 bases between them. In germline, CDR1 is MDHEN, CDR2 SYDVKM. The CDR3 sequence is CASSLSEGWQYF. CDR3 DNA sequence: TGTGCCAGCAGTTTATCGGAGGGCTGGCAGTACTTC.

CDR3 amino acids: CASSLLGQGVYEQYF. As DNA, the CDR3 is TGTGCCAGCAGTTTATTGGGACAGGGGGTTTACGAGCAGTACTTC. The chain couples TRBV28 to TRBJ2-7; 11 nucleotides line up with TRBD1. The CDR3 is 15 residues long. CDR1 is MDHEN, CDR2 SYDVKM, per germline. The trim removed 1 base at V and 4 bases at J, leaving 3 bases unmatched.

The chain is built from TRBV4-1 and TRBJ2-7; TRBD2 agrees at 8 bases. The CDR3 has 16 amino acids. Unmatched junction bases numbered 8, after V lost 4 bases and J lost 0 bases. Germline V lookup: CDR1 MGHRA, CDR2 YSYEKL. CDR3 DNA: TGCGCCAGCAGCCCCCCCGGGGGGGGGCCCTCCTACGAGCAGTACTTC. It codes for CASSPPGGGPSYEQYF.

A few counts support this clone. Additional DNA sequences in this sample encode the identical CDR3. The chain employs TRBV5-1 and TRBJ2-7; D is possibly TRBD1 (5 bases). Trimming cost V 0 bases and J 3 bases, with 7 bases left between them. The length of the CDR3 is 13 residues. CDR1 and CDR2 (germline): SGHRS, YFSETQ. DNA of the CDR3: TGCGCCAGCAGCTTGGGCAGGGACTACGAGCAGTACTTC. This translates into CASSLGRDYEQYF.

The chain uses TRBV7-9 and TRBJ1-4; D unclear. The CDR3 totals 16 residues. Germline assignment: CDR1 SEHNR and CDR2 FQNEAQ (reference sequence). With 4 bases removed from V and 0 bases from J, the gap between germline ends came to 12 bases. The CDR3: CASSSRGSSTNEKLFF. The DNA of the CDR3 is TGTGCCAGCAGCTCCCGCGGGTCGTCAACTAATGAAAAACTGTTTTTT.

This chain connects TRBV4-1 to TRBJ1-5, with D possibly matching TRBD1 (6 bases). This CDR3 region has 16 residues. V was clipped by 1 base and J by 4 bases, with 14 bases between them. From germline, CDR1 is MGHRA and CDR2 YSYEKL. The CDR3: CASSQVKGQRNQPQHF. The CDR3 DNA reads TGCGCCAGCAGCCAAGTCAAAGGACAGCGTAATCAGCCCCAGCATTTT.

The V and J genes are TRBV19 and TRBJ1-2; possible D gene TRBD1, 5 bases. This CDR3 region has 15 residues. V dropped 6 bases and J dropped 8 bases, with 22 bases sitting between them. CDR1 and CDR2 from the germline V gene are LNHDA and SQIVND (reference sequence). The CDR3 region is CASRLGPPGVQGYTF. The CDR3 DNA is TGTGCCAGTAGATTGGGGCCGCCGGGGGTTCAAGGCTACACCTTC. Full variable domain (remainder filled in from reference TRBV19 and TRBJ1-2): DGGITQSPKYLFRKEGQNVTLSCEQNLNHDAMYWYRQDPGQGLRLIYYSQIVNDFQKGDIAEGYSVSREKKESFPLTVTSAQKNPTAFYLCASRLGPPGVQGYTFGSGTRLTVV.

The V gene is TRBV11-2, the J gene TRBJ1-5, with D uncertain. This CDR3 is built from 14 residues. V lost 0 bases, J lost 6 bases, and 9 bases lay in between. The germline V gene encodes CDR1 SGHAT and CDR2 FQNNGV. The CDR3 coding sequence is TGTGCCAGCAGCTTAGATGGAGGGATTCAGCCCCAGCATTTT. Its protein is CASSLDGGIQPQHF.

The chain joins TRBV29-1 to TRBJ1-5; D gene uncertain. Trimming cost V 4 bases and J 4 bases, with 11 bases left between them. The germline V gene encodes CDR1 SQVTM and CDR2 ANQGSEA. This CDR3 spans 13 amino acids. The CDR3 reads CSVAGQLNQPQHF. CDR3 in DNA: TGCAGCGTTGCAGGTCAGCTTAATCAGCCCCAGCATTTT.

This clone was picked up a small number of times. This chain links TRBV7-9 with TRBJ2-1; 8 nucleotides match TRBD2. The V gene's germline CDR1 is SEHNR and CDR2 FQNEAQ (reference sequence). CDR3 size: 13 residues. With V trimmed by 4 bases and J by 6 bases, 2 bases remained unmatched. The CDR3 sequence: CASSSGRGNEQFF. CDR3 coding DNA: TGTGCCAGCAGCTCCGGGAGGGGCAATGAGCAGTTCTTC. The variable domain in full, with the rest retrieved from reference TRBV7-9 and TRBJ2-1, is DTGVSQNPRHKITKRGQNVTFRCDPISEHNRLYWYRQTLGQGPEFLTYFQNEAQLEKSRLLSDRFSAERPKGSFSTLEIQRTEQGDSAMYLCASSSGRGNEQFFGPGTRLTVL.

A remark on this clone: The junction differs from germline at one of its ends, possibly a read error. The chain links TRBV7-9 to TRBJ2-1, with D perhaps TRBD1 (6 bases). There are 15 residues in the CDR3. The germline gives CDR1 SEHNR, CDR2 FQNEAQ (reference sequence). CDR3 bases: TGTTCCAGCAGCGCTCGAACCGGGACAAGCAATGAGCAGTTCTTC. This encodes CSSSARTGTSNEQFF.

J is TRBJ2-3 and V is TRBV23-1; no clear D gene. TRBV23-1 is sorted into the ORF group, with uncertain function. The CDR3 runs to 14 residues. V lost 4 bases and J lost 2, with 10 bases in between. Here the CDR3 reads CASSLRAFTDTQYF. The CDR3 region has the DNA TGCGCCAGCAGTCTAAGAGCGTTCACAGATACGCAGTATTTT.

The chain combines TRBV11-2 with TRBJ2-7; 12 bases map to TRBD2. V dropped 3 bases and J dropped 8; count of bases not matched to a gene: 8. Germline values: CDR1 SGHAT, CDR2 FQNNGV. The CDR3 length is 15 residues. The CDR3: CASSFASGGAPQQYF. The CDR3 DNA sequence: TGTGCCAGCAGCTTCGCTAGCGGGGGGGCCCCCCAGCAGTACTTC.

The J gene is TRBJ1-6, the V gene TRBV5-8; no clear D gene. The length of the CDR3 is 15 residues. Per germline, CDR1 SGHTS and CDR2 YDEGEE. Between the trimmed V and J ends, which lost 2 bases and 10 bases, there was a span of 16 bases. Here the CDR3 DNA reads TGTGCCAGCAGCTTCCTGGGCAGCTCCTTCTCACCCCTCCACTTT. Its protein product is CASSFLGSSFSPLHF.

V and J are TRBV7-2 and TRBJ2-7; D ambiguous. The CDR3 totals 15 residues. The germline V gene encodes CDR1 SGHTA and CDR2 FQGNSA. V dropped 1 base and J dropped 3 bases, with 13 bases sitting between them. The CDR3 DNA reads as TGTGCCAGCAGCTTAGGTTTCGCCGGTTACTACGAGCAGTACTTC. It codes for CASSLGFAGYYEQYF.

CDR3 bases: TGCGCCAGCTTGGACTATGAATACGAGCAGTACTTC. The encoded protein is CASLDYEYEQYF. J is TRBJ2-7 and V is TRBV23-1, with D possibly TRBD2 on 6 matching bases. TRBV23-1 is labeled an ORF, and its function is uncertain. The CDR3 covers 12 residues. The ends were cut back, 8 bases at V and 4 bases at J, with 12 bases in the middle.